The sequence of this T cell receptor beta chain was determined in a study of control samples from healthy donors and cancer patients. Sequencing was performed with immunoSEQ multiplex PCR; in TCRdb, only in-frame clones are kept and a portion is missing. Of under 150,000 clones listed, around 85% are singletons. CDR3 length equals 15 residues. Germline CDR1 and CDR2: MNHEY and SVGAGI. J gave up 1 base and V 6 bases, and 7 bases lay outside the gene matches. The genes are TRBV6-5 and TRBJ2-7; 9 nucleotides match TRBD2. The sample consisted of blood. The source of this sequence is a woman aged 25 to 39 in good health. The CDR3 protein is CASSPIAGESYEQYF. Here the CDR3 DNA reads TGTGCCAGCAGCCCAATAGCGGGGGAGTCCTACGAGCAGTACTTC.